Described below is a single T cell receptor beta chain sequence and its context. Its antigen remains unknown. These data are taken from a study of breast tumors, draining lymph nodes, adjacent tissues. The study, taken as a whole, reports: That most tumor T cells come from lymph nodes remained unproven.

Breast cancer patients provided tissue from their axillary draining lymph nodes. CDR1 and CDR2 (germline): LGHNA, YNFKEQ. V was clipped by 5 bases and J by 6 bases, with 25 bases between them. The CDR3 totals 17 residues. One entry per CDR3 protein, called by TCRdb with MiXCR from the multiplex PCR reads. The sample consists of under 250,000 distinct CDR3 sequences, less than 40% of them appearing once. Source material: axillary lymph node tissue. This TCR was sampled from a female donor with breast cancer. Some clones in this sample may be carry-over from other donors' samples. The chain combines TRBV4-2 with TRBJ2-5; D possibly corresponds to TRBD2 (6 bases). This chain's CDR3 is CASSLAQGLGSGQTQYF. The CDR3 bases are TGTGCCAGCAGCTTAGCGCAGGGCCTCGGGAGCGGACAGACCCAGTACTTC.